These 27 T cell receptor beta chains originate from one sample sequenced in a study of cytomegalovirus exposure and HLA in healthy donors. Researchers ran the PCR with 60 Vbeta and 13 Jbeta primers. The repertoire was sequenced with immunoSEQ multiplex PCR; TCRdb's copy has only in-frame clones and lacks some. The table has some 150,000 clones, approximately 71% seen once; the top ten hold 2.5% to 4%. The sequenced sample was PBMCs. The source is a man between 35 and 55 years old in good health and CMV-seronegative.

Of note for this clone: The conserved closing phenylalanine or tryptophan is absent in this CDR3, likely reflecting a read error. The chain is built from TRBV2 and TRBJ1-2; 7 bases map to TRBD1. The CDR3 extends over 15 amino acids. Germline values: CDR1 SNHLY, CDR2 FYNNEI. Germline trimming cut 4 bases from V and 8 bases from J; bases unmatched to any gene: 13. The CDR3 nucleotides are TGTGCCAGCAGTGCATCGTCAGGGGGAGGATGGGGCTACACCGTC. Translating it yields CASSASSGGGWGYTV.

The chain is built from TRBV27 and TRBJ2-2; 10 bases line up with TRBD1. The CDR3 covers 15 residues. Germline CDR1 is MNHEY and CDR2 is SMNVEV (reference sequence). Trimming at V came to 8 bases and at J to 5 bases, leaving 8 bases not matched to a gene. The CDR3 DNA reads TGTGCCAGCTCGTTTGGGACAGGGGTTACCGGGGAGCTGTTTTTT. This encodes CASSFGTGVTGELFF.

The chain uses TRBV5-4 and TRBJ1-6; TRBD1 is a possible D gene (5 bases). CDR1 and CDR2 (germline): SGHNT, YYREEE (reference sequence). This CDR3 has 17 residues. The V gene lost 0 bases and the J gene lost 0 bases, with 10 bases spanning the gap. CDR3 nucleotide sequence: TGTGCCAGCAGCTTGGGCCCAGGGAACTCCTATAATTCACCCCTCCACTTT. The encoded protein is CASSLGPGNSYNSPLHF.

Note on this clone: Germline is not matched at one junction end, which may reflect a read error. The chain carries TRBV7-2 and TRBJ2-7, with 9 bases aligning to TRBD2. This CDR3 has 15 amino acids. Per the germline V gene, CDR1 is SGHTA and CDR2 is FQGNSA. The CDR3 protein is CASRLGLAGSYEQYF. The CDR3 DNA reads TGTGCCAGCAGATTAGGCCTAGCGGGGAGTTACGAGCAGTACTTC.

This clone has only one observation. The chain couples TRBV12-5 to TRBJ1-2; 7 bases fit TRBD1. V gave up 1 base and J gave up 5 bases; unmatched junction bases: 7. The germline gives CDR1 LGHNT, CDR2 FRNRAP. This CDR3 contains 15 residues. In nucleotides, the CDR3 is TGTGCTAGTGGTTTGGCCCCGGGACAGCTATATGGCTACACCTTC. Translating it yields CASGLAPGQLYGYTF.

V usage is TRBV19 and J usage is TRBJ2-7; possibly TRBD2 for D (5 bases). Germline V gene data show CDR1 as LNHDA and CDR2 as SQIVND (reference sequence). V lost 5 bases to trimming and J lost 6 bases, with 17 bases between them. The CDR3 extends over 14 amino acids. This CDR3 reads CASSPTGVRSEQYF. Written as DNA, the CDR3 is TGTGCCAGTAGTCCCACCGGGGTCCGGTCCGAGCAGTACTTC.

This chain uses TRBV18 with TRBJ1-1; D gene unclear. Trimming removed 2 bases at V and 1 base at J, with 17 bases between. The CDR3 contains 17 residues. Germline V gene lookup returns CDR1 KGHSH and CDR2 LQKENI. Here the CDR3 reads CASSPSLEGLRNTEAFF. The CDR3 nucleotides are TGTGCCAGCTCACCAAGTTTGGAGGGTCTTCGGAACACTGAAGCTTTCTTT.

This clone was detected a few times. The chain links TRBV19 to TRBJ1-3; D not certain. Between the trimmed V and J ends, which lost 4 bases and 0 bases, there was a span of 13 bases. Germline CDR1 and CDR2: LNHDA and SQIVND (reference sequence). This CDR3 is 16 amino acids long. CDR3 DNA sequence: TGTGCCAGTAGTACGACGCGGTCCTTCTCTGGAAACACCATATATTTT. Protein: CASSTTRSFSGNTIYF.

This clone turned up a few times. The chain joins TRBV4-1 to TRBJ1-4; D perhaps matches TRBD1 (5 bases). Germline CDR1 is MGHRA and CDR2 is YSYEKL. Trimming left V 3 bases short and J 0 bases short, with 8 bases between. The CDR3 sequence is 15 residues long. CDR3 residues: CASSQGLSTNEKLFF. The CDR3 DNA sequence: TGCGCCAGCAGCCAGGGACTTTCAACTAATGAAAAACTGTTTTTT.

CDR3 sequence: CASSGIQGTPSSSYNSPLHF. In DNA form, the CDR3 reads TGTGCCAGCAGTGGTATACAGGGGACCCCTTCTAGCTCCTATAATTCACCCCTCCACTTT. V and J are TRBV28 and TRBJ1-6; TRBD1 agrees at 7 bases. CDR3 length: 20 residues. CDR1 is MDHEN, CDR2 SYDVKM, per germline. Trimming cost V 5 bases and J 0 bases; bases outside gene matches: 16.

This clone was detected only once. The J gene is TRBJ2-7, the V gene TRBV18; D is perhaps TRBD2 (6 bases). V dropped 3 bases and J dropped 6 bases, with 12 bases sitting between them. Germline assignment: CDR1 KGHSH and CDR2 LQKENI. The CDR3 runs to 13 residues. The CDR3 DNA reads as TGTGCCAGCTCACCCTCGACCGGGGGCGAGCAGTACTTC. Translation: CASSPSTGGEQYF.

This chain joins TRBV5-5 and TRBJ1-2; 7 nucleotides agree with TRBD1. V shed 4 bases and J 3 bases; nucleotides not matched to a gene: 6. Per the germline V gene, CDR1 is SGHKS and CDR2 is YYEKEE (reference sequence). The CDR3 sequence is 14 residues long. The CDR3, as DNA: TGTGCCAGCAGCGCTCCGGGGACAGACTATGGCTACACCTTC. Protein product: CASSAPGTDYGYTF.

CDR3 in DNA: TGTGCCAGCGGTCCCGGGACAGGGGGCGGACAGCCCCAGCATTTT. Its protein product is CASGPGTGGGQPQHF. The rearrangement links TRBV28 to TRBJ1-5; TRBD1 aligns across 12 bases. CDR3 length: 15 residues. The V gene's germline CDR1 is MDHEN and CDR2 SYDVKM. V shed 8 bases, J shed 7 bases, and the junction held 9 bases outside the gene matches.

V gene TRBV4-1 combines with J gene TRBJ2-5, with 7 bases lining up with TRBD1. CDR3 length equals 14 residues. Looked up from germline, CDR1 is MGHRA and CDR2 is YSYEKL. Germline trimming cut 4 bases from V and 5 bases from J; bases unmatched to any gene: 7. CDR3 amino acids: CASSLRTGGETQYF. As DNA, the CDR3 is TGCGCCAGCAGCCTCCGGACAGGCGGGGAGACCCAGTACTTC.

The chain combines TRBV5-4 with TRBJ2-7, with TRBD2 matching over 9 bases. Germline CDR1 is SGHNT and CDR2 is YYREEE (reference sequence). The CDR3 spans 15 residues. J gave up 2 bases and V 4 bases, and 7 bases lay outside the gene matches. The CDR3 protein is CASSPMRGGTYEQYF. The CDR3 DNA follows: TGTGCCAGCAGCCCCATGCGGGGGGGGACCTACGAGCAGTACTTC.

The gene calls are TRBV11-1 and TRBJ2-5; TRBD1 might be the D (5 bases). Germline loops: CDR1 SGHAT, CDR2 FQDESV (reference sequence). The CDR3 sequence is 13 residues long. With 6 bases removed from V and 1 base from J, the gap between germline ends came to 9 bases. DNA of the CDR3: TGTGCCAGCAGGACCAGGGTCCAAGAGACCCAGTACTTC. Its translation is CASRTRVQETQYF.

This chain connects TRBV5-4 to TRBJ2-1; 8 bases line up with TRBD2. Germline lookup yields CDR1 SGHNT and CDR2 YYREEE (reference sequence). Trimming cost V 4 bases and J 10 bases; bases outside gene matches: 7. This CDR3 contains 13 residues. CDR3 residues: CASSAGGGYEQFF. The CDR3 DNA is TGTGCCAGCAGCGCGGGCGGGGGGTACGAGCAGTTCTTC.

The gene calls are TRBV7-3 and TRBJ2-1; 8 bases line up with TRBD2. V dropped 5 bases and J dropped 0; count of bases not matched to a gene: 3. CDR3 length: 15 amino acids. Germline values: CDR1 SGHTA, CDR2 FQGTGA. This chain's CDR3 is CASSPSGSSYNEQFF. The CDR3 DNA is TGTGCCAGCAGCCCCAGCGGGAGCTCCTACAATGAGCAGTTCTTC.

This clone is a singleton in its sample. This CDR3 is CASSPGGGGGRNIQYF. The CDR3 region has the DNA TGTGCCAGCAGTCCTGGAGGAGGGGGGGGTAGGAACATTCAGTACTTC. The chain uses TRBV28 and TRBJ2-4; possible D gene TRBD2, 7 bases. In germline, CDR1 is MDHEN, CDR2 SYDVKM. The V and J ends lost 5 bases and 7 bases respectively, with 21 bases between them. The CDR3 runs 16 residues.

The chain links TRBV9 to TRBJ2-2; a weak D match, TRBD2 (5 bases). CDR1 and CDR2 from the germline V gene are SGDLS and YYNGEE. The CDR3 has 13 amino acids. Trimming cost V 0 bases and J 9 bases, with 9 bases left between them. The DNA for the CDR3 is TGTGCCAGCAGCGTAGAGGAGGATAGGGAGCTGTTTTTT. Its translation is CASSVEEDRELFF. Full variable domain (rest looked up from reference TRBV9 and TRBJ2-2): DSGVTQTPKHLITATGQRVTLRCSPRSGDLSVYWYQQSLDQGLQFLIQYYNGEERAKGNILERFSAQQFPDLHSELNLSSLELGDSALYFCASSVEEDRELFFGEGSRLTVL.

Worth noting for this clone: Relative to the germline gene, one junction end is altered; a read error may explain this. The chain joins TRBV13 to TRBJ2-1; TRBD2 aligns across 16 bases. The germline CDR1 and CDR2 sequences are PRHDT and FYEKMQ (reference sequence). This CDR3 region has 18 residues. This CDR3 is CASSLGGTSGGAPRGQFF. The CDR3, as DNA: TGTGCCAGCAGCCTAGGGGGGACTAGCGGGGGGGCTCCACGGGGGCAGTTCTTC.

The chain joins TRBV5-1 to TRBJ1-4, with D hard to call. The CDR3 extends over 15 amino acids. The germline CDR1 and CDR2 sequences are SGHRS and YFSETQ. The V end was cut by 3 bases, the J end by 0 bases, with 9 bases between. CDR3: CASSYDTATNEKLFF. The CDR3 DNA is TGCGCCAGCAGCTATGACACAGCAACTAATGAAAAACTGTTTTTT.

The chain is built from TRBV5-1 and TRBJ2-2, with TRBD2 matching over 12 bases. This CDR3 has 17 residues. Per the germline V gene, CDR1 is SGHRS and CDR2 is YFSETQ. V lost 0 bases to trimming and J lost 6 bases; unmatched junction nucleotides: 6. The CDR3 DNA is TGCGCCAGCAGCTTGGCTAGCGGGGGGGCACGTCCCGGGGAGCTGTTTTTT. This sequence encodes CASSLASGGARPGELFF.

This chain uses TRBV30 with TRBJ2-7; TRBD1 might be the D (5 bases). In germline, CDR1 is GTSNPN, CDR2 SVGIG (reference sequence). CDR3 size: 14 residues. Between the trimmed V and J ends, which lost 1 base and 5 bases, there was a span of 15 bases. The CDR3 here is CAWSGLQGSHEQYF. Written as DNA, the CDR3 is TGTGCCTGGAGTGGCCTGCAGGGTAGCCACGAGCAGTACTTC.

This chain connects TRBV4-1 to TRBJ2-7, with TRBD1 matching 10 bases. Germline CDR1 and CDR2: MGHRA and YSYEKL. The CDR3 loop spans 15 amino acids. The junction had 8 bases not matched to a gene; V was cut back by 3 bases and J by 6 bases. The CDR3 DNA reads TGCGCCAGCAGCCACCTAACCGGACAGGGGGGCGAGCAGTACTTC. Translation gives CASSHLTGQGGEQYF.

CDR3 in amino acids: CASSFLLEGEEKLFF. The CDR3 bases are TGTGCCAGCAGTTTCTTACTTGAAGGAGAGGAAAAACTGTTTTTT. The gene calls are TRBV6-6 and TRBJ1-4; no firm D call. Deletions cut 4 bases from V and 8 bases from J, with 17 bases between. The CDR3 runs to 15 residues. The V gene's germline CDR1 is MNHNY and CDR2 SVGAGI (reference sequence).

The rearrangement uses TRBV27 and TRBJ1-1; 7 bases line up with TRBD1. Trimming took 5 bases from V and 1 from J; bases not matched to a gene: 7. Germline values: CDR1 MNHEY, CDR2 SMNVEV (reference sequence). CDR3 length: 15 residues. CDR3 coding DNA: TGTGCCAGCAGTCCAATGACAGGGCCGAACACTGAAGCTTTCTTT. Amino acids: CASSPMTGPNTEAFF.